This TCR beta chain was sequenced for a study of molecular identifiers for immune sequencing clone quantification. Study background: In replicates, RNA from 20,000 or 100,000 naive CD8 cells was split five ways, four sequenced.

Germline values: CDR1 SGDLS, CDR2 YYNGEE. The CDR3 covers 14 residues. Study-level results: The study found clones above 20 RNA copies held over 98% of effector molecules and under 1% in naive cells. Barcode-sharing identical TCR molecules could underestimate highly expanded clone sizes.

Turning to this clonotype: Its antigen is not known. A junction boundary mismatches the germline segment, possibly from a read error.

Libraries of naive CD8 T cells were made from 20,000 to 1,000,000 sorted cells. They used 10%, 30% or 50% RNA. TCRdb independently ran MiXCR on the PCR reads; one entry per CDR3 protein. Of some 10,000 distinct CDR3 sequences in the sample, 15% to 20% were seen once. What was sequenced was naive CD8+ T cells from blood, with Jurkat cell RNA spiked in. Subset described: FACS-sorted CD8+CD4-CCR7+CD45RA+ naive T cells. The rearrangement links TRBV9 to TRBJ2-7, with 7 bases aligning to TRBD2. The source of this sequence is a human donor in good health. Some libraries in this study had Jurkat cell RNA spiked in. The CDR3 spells CASSVGIGDYEQCF. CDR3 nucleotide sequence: TGTGCCAGCAGCGTAGGAATTGGGGACTACGAGCAGTGCTTC.